This T cell receptor beta chain derives from a study of blood T cells in healthy people across ages. Germline CDR1 reads SQVTM; CDR2 reads ANQGSEA. The CDR3 is made up of 12 amino acids. As to this clonotype: This may arise from a read error, as a much more abundant clone is one base away.

Alongside a J-beta primer mix, a sample-barcoded 5' primer served in a second PCR lasting 7 to 11 cycles. TCRdb fed the 5' RACE reads into MiXCR, producing one record per CDR3 protein. The data show hundreds of thousands of distinct CDR3 sequences, with under 65% seen just once and 13% held by the top ten. The sequencing sample was made of blood. This sequence originates from a woman of 80 years or more in good health. The V gene is TRBV29-1, the J gene TRBJ2-7, with D unclear. The CDR3 loop is CSVEDRTYERYF. The DNA of the CDR3 is TGCAGCGTTGAAGACAGAACCTACGAGCGGTACTTC.